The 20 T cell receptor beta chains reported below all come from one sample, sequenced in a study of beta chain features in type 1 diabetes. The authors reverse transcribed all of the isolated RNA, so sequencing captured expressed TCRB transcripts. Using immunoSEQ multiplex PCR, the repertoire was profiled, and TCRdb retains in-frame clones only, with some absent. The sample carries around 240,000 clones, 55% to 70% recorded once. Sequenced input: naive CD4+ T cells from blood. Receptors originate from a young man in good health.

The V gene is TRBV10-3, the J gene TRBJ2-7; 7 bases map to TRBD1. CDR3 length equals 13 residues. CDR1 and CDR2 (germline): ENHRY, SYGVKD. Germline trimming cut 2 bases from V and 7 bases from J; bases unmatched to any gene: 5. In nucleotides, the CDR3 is TGTGCCATCAGTGAGGGAAGGGGGCGAGAGCAGTACTTC. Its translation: CAISEGRGREQYF.

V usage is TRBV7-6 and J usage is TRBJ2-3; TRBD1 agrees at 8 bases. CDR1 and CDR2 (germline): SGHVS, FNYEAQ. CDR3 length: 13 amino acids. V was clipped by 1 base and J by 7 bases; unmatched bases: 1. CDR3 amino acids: CASSLGTGHTQYF. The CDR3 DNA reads TGTGCCAGCAGCTTAGGGACAGGGCATACGCAGTATTTT.

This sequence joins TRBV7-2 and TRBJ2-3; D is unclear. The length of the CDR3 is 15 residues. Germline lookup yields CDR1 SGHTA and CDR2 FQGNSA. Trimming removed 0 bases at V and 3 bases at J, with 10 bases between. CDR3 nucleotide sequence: TGTGCCAGCAGCTTAGCGGGTTACTGGACAGATACGCAGTATTTT. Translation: CASSLAGYWTDTQYF.

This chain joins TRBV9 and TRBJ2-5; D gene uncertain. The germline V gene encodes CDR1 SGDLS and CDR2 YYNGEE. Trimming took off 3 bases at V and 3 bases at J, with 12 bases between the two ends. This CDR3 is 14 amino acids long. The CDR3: CASSAAGIKETQYF. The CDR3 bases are TGTGCCAGCAGCGCAGCAGGAATCAAAGAGACCCAGTACTTC.

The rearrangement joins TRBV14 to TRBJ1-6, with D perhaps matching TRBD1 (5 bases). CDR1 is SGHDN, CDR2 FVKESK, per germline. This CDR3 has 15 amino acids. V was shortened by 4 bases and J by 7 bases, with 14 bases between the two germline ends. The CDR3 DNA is TGTGCCAGCAGCCCCGGGGCGGGTCGGAATTCACCCCTCCACTTT. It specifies CASSPGAGRNSPLHF.

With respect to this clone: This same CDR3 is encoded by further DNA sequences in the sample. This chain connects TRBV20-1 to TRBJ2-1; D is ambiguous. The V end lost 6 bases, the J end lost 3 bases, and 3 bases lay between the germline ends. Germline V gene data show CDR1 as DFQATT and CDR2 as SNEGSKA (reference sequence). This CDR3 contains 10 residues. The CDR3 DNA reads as TGCAGTGCGGGCTACAATGAGCAGTTCTTC. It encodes CSAGYNEQFF.

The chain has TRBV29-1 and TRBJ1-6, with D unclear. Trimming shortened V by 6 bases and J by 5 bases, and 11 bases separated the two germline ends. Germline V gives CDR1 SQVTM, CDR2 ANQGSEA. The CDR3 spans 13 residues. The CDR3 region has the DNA TGCAGCGTATCTCCGGGGAATAATTCACCCCTCCACTTT. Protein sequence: CSVSPGNNSPLHF.

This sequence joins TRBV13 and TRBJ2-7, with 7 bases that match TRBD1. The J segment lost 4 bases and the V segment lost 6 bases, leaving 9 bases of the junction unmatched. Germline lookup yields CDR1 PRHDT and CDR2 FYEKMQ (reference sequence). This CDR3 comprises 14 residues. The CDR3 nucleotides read TGTGCCAGCAGGCGACAGTACAGGGGATACGAGCAGTACTTC. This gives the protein CASRRQYRGYEQYF.

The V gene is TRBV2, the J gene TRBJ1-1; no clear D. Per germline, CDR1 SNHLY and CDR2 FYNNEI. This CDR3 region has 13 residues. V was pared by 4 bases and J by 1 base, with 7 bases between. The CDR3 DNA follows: TGTGCCAGCAGTGCGAAAGCGAACACTGAAGCTTTCTTT. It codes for CASSAKANTEAFF.

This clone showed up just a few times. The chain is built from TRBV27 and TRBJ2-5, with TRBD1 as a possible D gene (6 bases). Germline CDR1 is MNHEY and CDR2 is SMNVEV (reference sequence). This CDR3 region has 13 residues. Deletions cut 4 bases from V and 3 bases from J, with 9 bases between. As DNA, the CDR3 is TGTGCCAGCAGTTCCAACAGGGAAGAGACCCAGTACTTC. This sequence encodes CASSSNREETQYF.

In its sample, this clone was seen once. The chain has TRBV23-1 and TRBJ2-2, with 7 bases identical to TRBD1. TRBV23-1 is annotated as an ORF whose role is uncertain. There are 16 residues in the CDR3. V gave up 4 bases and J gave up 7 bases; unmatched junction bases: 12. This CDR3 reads CASSPRGQLPSGELFF. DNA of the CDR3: TGCGCCAGCAGTCCGAGGGGACAGTTACCGAGCGGGGAGCTGTTTTTT.

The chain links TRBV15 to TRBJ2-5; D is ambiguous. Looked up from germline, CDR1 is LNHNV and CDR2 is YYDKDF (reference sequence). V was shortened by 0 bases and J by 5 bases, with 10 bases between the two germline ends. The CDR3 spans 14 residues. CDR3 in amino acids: CATSRDRARETQYF. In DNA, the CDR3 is TGTGCCACCAGCAGAGATCGGGCCAGGGAGACCCAGTACTTC.

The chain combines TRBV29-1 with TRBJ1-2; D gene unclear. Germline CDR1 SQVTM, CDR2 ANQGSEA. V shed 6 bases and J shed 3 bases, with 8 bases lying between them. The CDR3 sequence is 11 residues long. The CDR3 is CSVGMDYGYTF. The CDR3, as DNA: TGCAGCGTAGGAATGGACTATGGCTACACCTTC.

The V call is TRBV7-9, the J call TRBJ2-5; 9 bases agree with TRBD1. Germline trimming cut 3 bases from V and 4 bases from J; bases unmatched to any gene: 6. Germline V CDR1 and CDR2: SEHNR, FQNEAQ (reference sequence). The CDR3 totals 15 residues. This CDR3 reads CASSFGDRDRETQYF. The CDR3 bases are TGTGCCAGCAGCTTCGGGGACAGGGATAGAGAGACCCAGTACTTC.

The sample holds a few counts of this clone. DNA for the CDR3: TGCGCCAGCAGCTTGTCTCAACAGGGAACCGGGGCCAACGTCCTGACTTTC. Protein product: CASSLSQQGTGANVLTF. The V gene is TRBV5-1, the J gene TRBJ2-6; a possible D gene is TRBD1 (6 bases). Between the trimmed V and J ends, which lost 1 base and 4 bases, there was a span of 15 bases. Germline CDR1 is SGHRS and CDR2 is YFSETQ. The CDR3 has 17 residues.

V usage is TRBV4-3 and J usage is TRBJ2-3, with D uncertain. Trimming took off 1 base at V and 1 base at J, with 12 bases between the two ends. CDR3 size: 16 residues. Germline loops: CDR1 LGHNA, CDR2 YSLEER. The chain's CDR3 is CASSQALVSGTDTQYF. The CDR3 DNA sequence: TGCGCCAGCAGCCAAGCCCTAGTGAGCGGCACAGATACGCAGTATTTT.

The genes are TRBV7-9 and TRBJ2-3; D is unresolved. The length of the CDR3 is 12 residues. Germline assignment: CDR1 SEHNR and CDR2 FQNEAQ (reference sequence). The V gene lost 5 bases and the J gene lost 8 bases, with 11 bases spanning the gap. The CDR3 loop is CASSVLSATQYF. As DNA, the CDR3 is TGTGCCAGCAGCGTCCTCTCAGCTACGCAGTATTTT.

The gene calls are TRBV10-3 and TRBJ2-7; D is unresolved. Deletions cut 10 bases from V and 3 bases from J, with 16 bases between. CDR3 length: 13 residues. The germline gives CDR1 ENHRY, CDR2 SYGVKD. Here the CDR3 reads CATKGPILYEQYF. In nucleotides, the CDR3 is TGTGCCACGAAGGGTCCAATACTCTACGAGCAGTACTTC.

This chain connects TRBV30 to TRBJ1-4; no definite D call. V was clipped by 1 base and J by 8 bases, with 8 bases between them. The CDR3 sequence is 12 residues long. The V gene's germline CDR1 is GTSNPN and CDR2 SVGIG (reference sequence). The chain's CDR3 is CAWSARYEKLFF. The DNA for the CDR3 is TGTGCCTGGAGTGCGCGCTACGAAAAACTGTTTTTT.

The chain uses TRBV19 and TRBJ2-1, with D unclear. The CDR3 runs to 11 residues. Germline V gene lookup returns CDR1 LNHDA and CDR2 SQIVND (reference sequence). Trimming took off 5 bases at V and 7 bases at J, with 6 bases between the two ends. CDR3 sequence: CASSAKNEQFF. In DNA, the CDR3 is TGTGCCAGTAGTGCAAAGAATGAGCAGTTCTTC.